The next 24 T cell receptor beta chains were all read from a single sample in a study of cytomegalovirus exposure and HLA in healthy donors. Using immunoSEQ multiplex PCR, the repertoire was profiled, and TCRdb retains in-frame clones only, with some absent. The table records about 160,000 clones, 85% to 90% of them present only once. Sequencing was performed on PBMCs. The receptors here all came from a young woman in good health and CMV-seropositive.

The chain links TRBV7-3 to TRBJ2-3, with 11 bases identical to TRBD1. CDR3 length equals 17 residues. V trimming: 2 bases; J trimming: 5 bases; junction bases outside the gene matches: 9. The V gene's germline CDR1 is SGHTA and CDR2 FQGTGA. The CDR3 sequence: CASSLPDRGRVGDTQYF. The CDR3 DNA reads TGTGCCAGCAGCTTACCGGACAGGGGGCGGGTCGGAGATACGCAGTATTTT.

The V call is TRBV11-3, the J call TRBJ2-7, with TRBD1 matching 8 bases. Germline V gene lookup returns CDR1 SGHNT and CDR2 YENEEA. Unmatched junction bases numbered 7, after V lost 5 bases and J lost 7 bases. The CDR3 spans 13 residues. The CDR3 loop is CASSITGGSEQYF. The CDR3 coding sequence is TGTGCCAGCAGCATTACAGGGGGTAGTGAGCAGTACTTC.

V usage is TRBV7-6 and J usage is TRBJ2-7; a weak D match, TRBD2 (5 bases). Germline CDR1 SGHVS, CDR2 FNYEAQ. Trimming removed 5 bases at V and 4 bases at J, with 15 bases between. The CDR3 consists of 14 residues. CDR3 residues: CASSPRGLLYEQYF. The CDR3 nucleotides read TGTGCCAGCAGCCCCCGTGGACTCTTATACGAGCAGTACTTC.

The rearrangement joins TRBV11-3 to TRBJ2-1, with 13 bases fitting TRBD2. CDR1 and CDR2 from the germline V gene are SGHNT and YENEEA. CDR3 length: 19 residues. V lost 3 bases to trimming and J lost 4 bases; unmatched junction nucleotides: 12. The CDR3 loop is CASSFTLAGGKGSYNEQFF. The CDR3 DNA reads as TGTGCCAGCAGCTTTACACTAGCGGGAGGGAAGGGGTCTTACAATGAGCAGTTCTTC.

The V gene is TRBV30, the J gene TRBJ1-1; D is unclear. The CDR3 is 16 amino acids. CDR1 is GTSNPN and CDR2 is SVGIG in the germline V gene (reference sequence). The V end lost 5 bases, the J end lost 1 base, and 20 bases lay between the germline ends. CDR3 DNA: TGTGCCTGGCTAAGACCGGACTCAACGAAGAACACTGAAGCTTTCTTT. Protein product: CAWLRPDSTKNTEAFF.

The J gene is TRBJ2-1, the V gene TRBV29-1; TRBD2 agrees at 11 bases. J lost 8 bases, V lost 4 bases, and 7 bases had no gene match. CDR3 length: 14 amino acids. The germline CDR1 and CDR2 sequences are SQVTM and ANQGSEA. The DNA for the CDR3 is TGCAGCGTTGCCTTAGCGGGAGGGCCCTATGAGCAGTTCTTC. Translating gives CSVALAGGPYEQFF.

Worth noting for this clone: The sample carries other DNA sequences with the same CDR3. The chain couples TRBV28 to TRBJ2-7, with D unclear. Germline lookup yields CDR1 MDHEN and CDR2 SYDVKM. V gave up 3 bases and J gave up 4 bases, with 10 bases separating them. This CDR3 comprises 13 residues. This CDR3 is CASSFGGTYEQYF. In DNA, the CDR3 is TGTGCCAGCAGTTTTGGCGGCACTTACGAGCAGTACTTC.

The chain links TRBV30 to TRBJ1-3, with 7 nucleotides matching TRBD1. The CDR3 covers 14 residues. Per the germline V gene, CDR1 is GTSNPN and CDR2 is SVGIG (reference sequence). V gave up 1 base and J gave up 1 base; unmatched junction bases: 1. The CDR3 coding sequence is TGTGCCTGGAGTGACAGGGGATCTGGAAACACCATATATTTT. It translates to CAWSDRGSGNTIYF. Supplemented by reference TRBV30 and TRBJ1-3, the full variable domain reads SQTIHQWPATLVQPVGSPLSLECTVEGTSNPNLYWYRQAAGRGLQLLFYSVGIGQISSEVPQNLSASRPQDRQFILSSKKLLLSDSGFYLCAWSDRGSGNTIYFGEGSWLTVV.

V and J are TRBV27 and TRBJ1-1; D is perhaps TRBD1 (5 bases). The CDR3 is made up of 15 amino acids. Trimming removed 6 bases at V and 7 bases at J, with 21 bases between. Germline CDR1 MNHEY, CDR2 SMNVEV (reference sequence). The DNA of the CDR3 is TGTGCCAGCAGCTTAGGACGTGCGGGGCAGGGTGAAGCTTTCTTT. Its protein is CASSLGRAGQGEAFF.

This chain connects TRBV7-8 to TRBJ1-1, with 8 bases matching TRBD1. J lost 4 bases, V lost 5 bases, and 9 bases had no gene match. The CDR3 consists of 15 residues. CDR1 is SGHVS, CDR2 FQNEAQ, per germline. CDR3 sequence: CASSRKQGGTTEAFF. The DNA of the CDR3 is TGTGCCAGCAGCCGCAAACAGGGGGGCACCACTGAAGCTTTCTTT.

This chain connects TRBV10-3 to TRBJ2-3, with 8 nucleotides matching TRBD1. The CDR3 contains 16 residues. The germline CDR1 and CDR2 sequences are ENHRY and SYGVKD. J was trimmed by 0 bases and V by 10 bases; bases with no gene match: 12. The CDR3 protein is CATGQGEAPSTDTQYF. CDR3 nucleotide sequence: TGTGCCACCGGACAGGGAGAAGCTCCTAGCACAGATACGCAGTATTTT.

The CDR3, as DNA: TGTGCCAGCAGCTCGACTGGGTACAATGAGCAGTTCTTC. Its translation: CASSSTGYNEQFF. This chain uses TRBV7-3 with TRBJ2-1; D is uncertain. There are 13 residues in the CDR3. CDR1 and CDR2 from the germline V gene are SGHTA and FQGTGA. Trimming took off 4 bases at V and 4 bases at J, with 8 bases between the two ends.

There are many counts of this clone. The gene calls are TRBV5-1 and TRBJ2-1; TRBD1 aligns across 9 bases. CDR3 size: 16 residues. Germline CDR1 and CDR2: SGHRS and YFSETQ. J was trimmed by 6 bases and V by 0 bases; bases with no gene match: 7. This chain's CDR3 is CASSLEQGARSNEQFF. CDR3 coding DNA: TGCGCCAGCAGCTTGGAACAGGGGGCTAGGAGCAATGAGCAGTTCTTC.

The chain uses TRBV18 and TRBJ1-2; the D is unclear. There are 14 residues in the CDR3. CDR1 and CDR2 from the germline V gene are KGHSH and LQKENI. V shed 3 bases and J shed 4 bases, with 12 bases lying between them. This chain's CDR3 is CASSPGRLGYGYTF. The CDR3 DNA is TGTGCCAGCTCACCGGGGAGGTTGGGCTATGGCTACACCTTC.

The chain joins TRBV4-1 to TRBJ2-7; 10 nucleotides match TRBD2. Losses at the gene ends were 5 bases for V and 5 bases for J; bases not matched to a gene: 3. This CDR3 region has 13 residues. Germline lookup yields CDR1 MGHRA and CDR2 YSYEKL. The CDR3 DNA reads TGCGCCAGCAGCGCTAGCGGGAGCGACGAGCAGTACTTC. This encodes CASSASGSDEQYF.

The gene calls are TRBV5-1 and TRBJ2-3; tentative D call: TRBD2 (5 bases). The V end lost 0 bases, the J end lost 1 base, and 9 bases lay between the germline ends. CDR1 is SGHRS and CDR2 is YFSETQ in the germline V gene. The CDR3 loop spans 15 amino acids. The CDR3 bases are TGCGCCAGCAGCTTGGTGGGGAGTGGCACAGATACGCAGTATTTT. Its protein is CASSLVGSGTDTQYF.

This chain connects TRBV13 to TRBJ2-3, with unresolved D. The V gene's germline CDR1 is PRHDT and CDR2 FYEKMQ (reference sequence). Deletions cut 2 bases from V and 3 bases from J, with 9 bases between. The CDR3 length is 14 residues. CDR3 coding DNA: TGTGCCAGCAGCTTAAAAGTTGCGACAGATACGCAGTATTTT. Translated: CASSLKVATDTQYF. Full variable domain (outside the CDR3, taken from reference TRBV13 and TRBJ2-3): AAGVIQSPRHLIKEKRETATLKCYPIPRHDTVYWYQQGPGQDPQFLISFYEKMQSDKGSIPDRFSAQQFSDYHSELNMSSLELGDSALYFCASSLKVATDTQYFGPGTRLTVL.

This clone was observed a single time. The chain employs TRBV30 and TRBJ2-3, with D possibly matching TRBD2 (6 bases). CDR3 length equals 13 residues. CDR1 and CDR2 from the germline V gene are GTSNPN and SVGIG (reference sequence). Trimming shortened V by 2 bases and J by 5 bases, and 11 bases separated the two germline ends. The DNA of the CDR3 is TGTGCCTGGAGTCGGGGGATCAGAGATACGCAGTATTTT. This translates into CAWSRGIRDTQYF.

The chain couples TRBV11-2 to TRBJ2-1, with D possibly matching TRBD2 (5 bases). Trimming shortened V by 2 bases and J by 5 bases, and 13 bases separated the two germline ends. Germline V lookup: CDR1 SGHAT, CDR2 FQNNGV. There are 15 residues in the CDR3. CDR3 loop: CASSLSTSPDNEQFF. CDR3 DNA: TGTGCCAGCAGCTTATCTACTAGTCCCGACAATGAGCAGTTCTTC.

The rearrangement uses TRBV18 and TRBJ1-1, with unresolved D. In germline, CDR1 is KGHSH, CDR2 LQKENI. This CDR3 contains 15 residues. Between the trimmed V and J ends, which lost 1 base and 0 bases, there was a span of 9 bases. The CDR3 DNA reads TGTGCCAGCTCACCACGTGTCACGGTGAACACTGAAGCTTTCTTT. Amino acids: CASSPRVTVNTEAFF.

The rearrangement joins TRBV19 to TRBJ1-5; TRBD1 matches at 10 bases. CDR1 and CDR2 (germline): LNHDA, SQIVND (reference sequence). The J segment lost 6 bases and the V segment lost 5 bases, leaving 10 bases of the junction unmatched. The CDR3 covers 16 residues. CDR3 protein: CASSLWTGGQGQPQHF. The CDR3 nucleotides read TGTGCCAGTAGTCTGTGGACAGGGGGGCAGGGTCAGCCCCAGCATTTT.

The chain links TRBV28 to TRBJ1-2; 10 bases line up with TRBD1. V shed 3 bases and J 4 bases; nucleotides not matched to a gene: 8. The length of the CDR3 is 16 residues. CDR1 MDHEN and CDR2 SYDVKM come from the germline V gene. The DNA of the CDR3 is TGTGCCAGCAGTTTGACAGGGGGCGCCTCGGGCTATGGCTACACCTTC. It yields the protein CASSLTGGASGYGYTF.

The J gene is TRBJ2-2, the V gene TRBV2; 7 bases map to TRBD1. CDR1 is SNHLY, CDR2 FYNNEI, per germline. The CDR3 loop spans 13 amino acids. The V segment lost 7 bases and the J segment 6 bases; nucleotides outside the gene matches: 5. This CDR3 is CASNDRVSGELFF. CDR3 nucleotides: TGTGCCAGCAACGACAGGGTTTCCGGGGAGCTGTTTTTT.

The chain employs TRBV21-1 and TRBJ2-7; the table calls TRBD2, which could not be checked here. TRBV21-1 is classified as a pseudogene. CDR3 length: 15 residues. CDR3 residues: CASSKVGCAGYEQYF. The CDR3 DNA reads TGTGCCAGCAGCAAAGTAGGGTGCGCGGGCTACGAGCAGTACTTC.